This TCR beta chain derives from a study of blood T cell repertoires in COVID-19. Study-wide background: Samples representing acute and convalescent COVID-19 were sourced from the United States, Italy and Spain. Sample material is recorded as cDNA or gDNA derived from T cells, B-cell-depleted T cells, or PBMCs.

Trimming pared 5 bases from V and 5 bases from J, leaving 16 bases between. The CDR3 runs 15 residues. Germline CDR1 reads SGHVS; CDR2 reads FNYEAQ. This clone was detected only once. Authors' methods: Nucleated cell number was recorded as an estimate derived from reference gene primer amplification. Sequencing was performed with immunoSEQ multiplex PCR; in TCRdb, only in-frame clones are kept and a portion is missing. D and trimming were read from the DNA, whereas the V and J calls and clone size are those reported in that table. The sample gives 200,000 to 250,000 clones, roughly four fifths of which show up once; around 3.3% is in the top ten.

The chain is built from TRBV7-6 and TRBJ2-1; possible D gene TRBD2, 6 bases. This clonotype was sampled from a woman aged 18-35 years with acute or convalescent COVID-19. What was sequenced was peripheral blood. The CDR3 is CASSRAAGTHNEQFF. The CDR3 region has the DNA TGTGCCAGCAGCCGCGCGGCGGGGACCCACAATGAGCAGTTCTTC. The full variable domain, with the rest looked up from reference TRBV7-6 and TRBJ2-1, is GAGVSQSPRYKVTKRGQDVALRCDPISGHVSLYWYRQALGQGPEFLTYFNYEAQQDKSGLPNDRFSAERPEGSISTLTIQRTEQRDSAMYRCASSRAAGTHNEQFFGPGTRLTVL.